This section outlines one T cell receptor beta chain sequence together with its context. The CDR3 is 14 residues long. CDR1 is KGHDR and CDR2 is SFDVKD in the germline V gene. Trimming removed 9 bases from V and 3 bases from J; junction bases left unmatched: 9. This sample stems from a study of blood T cell repertoires in COVID-19. Whole-study context: The study drew acute and convalescent COVID-19 samples from the United States, Italy and Spain. Nucleic acid was either cDNA or gDNA, and it came from T cells, B-cell-depleted T cells, or PBMCs.

Per the authors' pipeline: Amplification from reference gene primers served as the basis for estimated nucleated cell counts. TCRdb's copy holds only in-frame clones and misses some; the assay was immunoSEQ multiplex PCR. The V and J calls and the clone size are those of that table, but D and trimming were determined from the DNA. The sample lists some 60,000 clones, about four fifths occurring once. The V call is TRBV24-1, the J call TRBJ2-7; 8 bases agree with TRBD2. This TCR was recovered from a woman older than 75 with active or convalescent COVID-19. The sequenced material came from peripheral blood. CDR3 region: CATSGGGLIYEQYF. The CDR3 region has the DNA TGTGCCACCTCGGGGGGGGGCTTAATCTACGAGCAGTACTTC.